One and the same sample provided the 23 T cell receptor beta chains below, sequenced in a study of spatial heterogeneity in lung cancer. The time point here: blood at routine non-recurrence follow-up after resection. TCRdb re-derived calls from the 5' RACE reads in MiXCR, one entry per CDR3 protein. The sample consists of about 87,000 distinct CDR3 sequences, 15% to 20% of them appearing once. The sequences come from PBMCs, collected at follow-up. All receptors derive from a male donor with early-stage non-small cell lung cancer.

The rearrangement links TRBV5-1 to TRBJ2-7; D uncertain. CDR1 and CDR2 from the germline V gene are SGHRS and YFSETQ. V lost 0 bases to trimming and J lost 9 bases, with 13 bases between them. CDR3 size: 13 residues. In DNA form, the CDR3 reads TGCGCCAGCAGCTTGGCCGGCACCGGAACGCAGTACGTC. Translating it yields CASSLAGTGTQYV.

This clonotype was counted many times. The rearrangement links TRBV12-3 or TRBV12-4 to TRBJ1-1, with D hard to call. This CDR3 has 12 residues. V was cut by 3 bases and J by 3 bases, with 5 bases left in between. CDR3 residues: CASSFLYTEAFF. CDR3 bases: TGTGCCAGCAGTTTCTTGTACACTGAAGCTTTCTTT.

In this sample, this clonotype turned up many times. J is TRBJ1-2 and V is TRBV10-3; TRBD1 matches at 7 bases. The CDR3 totals 13 residues. V shed 11 bases and J 2 bases; nucleotides not matched to a gene: 8. The germline V gene has CDR1 ENHRY and CDR2 SYGVKD. The CDR3 here is CASRDRRNYGYTF. The DNA for the CDR3 is TGTGCCTCTAGGGACAGACGAAACTATGGCTACACCTTC.

This clonotype was observed a handful of times. This sequence joins TRBV12-3 or TRBV12-4 and TRBJ2-7; the D gene is possibly TRBD1 (6 bases). The CDR3 has 13 amino acids. The V end was cut by 8 bases, the J end by 4 bases, with 15 bases between. CDR3 amino acids: CASSGTGWYEQYF. The CDR3 DNA reads as TGTGCCAGCTCAGGAACAGGGTGGTACGAGCAGTACTTC.

The table lists this clonotype with a few counts. J is TRBJ2-7 and V is TRBV27, with D maybe TRBD1 (5 bases). This CDR3 is 11 amino acids long. CDR1 is MNHEY and CDR2 is SMNVEV in the germline V gene (reference sequence). V was trimmed by 8 bases and J by 6 bases, leaving 11 bases between them. CDR3 sequence: CASGRVGEQYF. CDR3 in DNA: TGTGCCAGCGGCAGGGTAGGCGAGCAGTACTTC.

The sample holds many counts of this clonotype. The rearrangement links TRBV5-5 to TRBJ2-1, with 9 bases matching TRBD2. The J segment lost 8 bases and the V segment lost 2 bases, leaving 11 bases of the junction unmatched. The V gene's germline CDR1 is SGHKS and CDR2 YYEKEE (reference sequence). The CDR3 is 16 residues long. The DNA of the CDR3 is TGTGCCAGCAGCTTCCCTAGCGGGACGGGCGGGGATGAGCAGTTCTTC. Protein: CASSFPSGTGGDEQFF.

The chain combines TRBV2 with TRBJ2-7, with D hard to call. The CDR3 is 14 amino acids. Germline loops: CDR1 SNHLY, CDR2 FYNNEI. V lost 4 bases to trimming and J lost 4 bases, with 14 bases between them. Written as DNA, the CDR3 is TGTGCCAGCAGTGTCGGCGGTGTAGTATACGAGCAGTACTTC. This encodes CASSVGGVVYEQYF.

This CDR3 reads CASSHQTANEKLFF. DNA for the CDR3: TGCGCCAGCAGCCATCAGACAGCTAATGAAAAACTGTTTTTT. The chain combines TRBV4-3 with TRBJ1-4, with D possibly being TRBD1 (5 bases). Trimming took off 3 bases at V and 3 bases at J, with 8 bases between the two ends. In germline, CDR1 is LGHNA, CDR2 YSLEER. This CDR3 has 14 residues.

This clonotype appeared a few times. The chain recombines TRBV12-3 or TRBV12-4 with TRBJ2-2; a weak D match, TRBD2 (7 bases). V was trimmed by 7 bases and J by 4 bases, leaving 16 bases between them. This CDR3 comprises 15 residues. CDR3: CASTSWRGGTGELFF. The CDR3 DNA reads TGTGCCAGCACCTCCTGGAGGGGGGGCACCGGGGAGCTGTTTTTT.

V gene TRBV6-1 combines with J gene TRBJ2-7; 13 nucleotides align to TRBD2. Germline V gene data show CDR1 as MNHNS and CDR2 as SASEGT. The CDR3 totals 15 residues. J gave up 7 bases and V 3 bases, and 6 bases lay outside the gene matches. CDR3 amino acids: CASSDPGLAGIEQYF. As DNA, the CDR3 is TGTGCCAGCAGTGATCCGGGACTAGCGGGGATTGAGCAGTACTTC.

This clonotype was counted many times. The V and J genes are TRBV20-1 and TRBJ2-1; 8 bases map to TRBD2. The V segment lost 4 bases and the J segment 4 bases; nucleotides outside the gene matches: 6. The CDR3 is 14 residues long. Germline V gene sequence: CDR1 DFQATT, CDR2 SNEGSKA (reference sequence). The CDR3 nucleotides are TGCAGTGCTACCAGCGGGGGTGCGTACAATGAGCAGTTCTTC. It codes for CSATSGGAYNEQFF.

The chain joins TRBV7-9 to TRBJ2-1, with 8 bases matching TRBD2. The V segment lost 3 bases and the J segment 7 bases; nucleotides outside the gene matches: 11. Germline assignment: CDR1 SEHNR and CDR2 FQNEAQ (reference sequence). The CDR3 is made up of 16 amino acids. The chain's CDR3 is CASSFVGTRSLNEQFF. The CDR3 DNA is TGTGCCAGCAGCTTCGTCGGGACTAGGAGCTTAAATGAGCAGTTCTTC.

This chain links TRBV3-1 with TRBJ2-7; D remains ambiguous. V was cut by 0 bases and J by 2 bases, with 2 bases left in between. Germline values: CDR1 LGHDT, CDR2 YNNKEL (reference sequence). This CDR3 comprises 12 residues. CDR3 sequence: CASSQEPYEQYF. The CDR3 region has the DNA TGTGCCAGCAGCCAAGAGCCCTACGAGCAGTACTTC.

The V gene is TRBV5-1, the J gene TRBJ1-2, with 9 nucleotides matching TRBD1. There are 14 residues in the CDR3. V was pared by 0 bases and J by 8 bases, with 5 bases of the junction left unmatched. Germline CDR1 and CDR2: SGHRS and YFSETQ. CDR3 sequence: CASSLGWTGEGYTF. Here the CDR3 DNA reads TGCGCCAGCAGCTTGGGGTGGACAGGGGAAGGCTACACCTTC.

Many counts were recorded for this clonotype. This chain uses TRBV3-1 with TRBJ1-3, with D maybe TRBD1 (5 bases). This CDR3 contains 16 residues. Trimming removed 4 bases at V and 0 bases at J, with 13 bases between. CDR1 and CDR2 from the germline V gene are LGHDT and YNNKEL (reference sequence). The DNA for the CDR3 is TGTGCCAGCAGCCGGGCCAGGGTAACCTCTGGAAACACCATATATTTT. This translates into CASSRARVTSGNTIYF.

V gene TRBV19 combines with J gene TRBJ2-1; TRBD1 aligns across 8 bases. Germline-derived CDR1 and CDR2 are LNHDA and SQIVND (reference sequence). CDR3 length: 16 amino acids. V gave up 4 bases and J gave up 8 bases; unmatched junction bases: 13. The CDR3 loop is CASSSNGRGRGYEQFF. The CDR3 DNA reads as TGTGCCAGTAGTAGTAACGGCAGGGGGCGAGGCTATGAGCAGTTCTTC.

This clonotype appeared a few times. The chain links TRBV10-3 to TRBJ2-1; 11 bases match TRBD2. The CDR3 consists of 15 residues. Germline CDR1 reads ENHRY; CDR2 reads SYGVKD. Trimming took 4 bases from V and 6 from J; bases not matched to a gene: 5. CDR3 sequence (DNA): TGTGCCATCAGTGGAACTAGCGGGAGAGGCAATGAGCAGTTCTTC. Translating it yields CAISGTSGRGNEQFF.

CDR3 in amino acids: CASSQDLGDTQYF. CDR3 DNA: TGTGCCAGCAGCCAGGATCTGGGAGATACGCAGTATTTT. The chain links TRBV4-2 to TRBJ2-3; D ambiguous. The CDR3 sequence is 13 residues long. Germline CDR1 reads LGHNA; CDR2 reads YNFKEQ. V lost 3 bases and J 5 bases, leaving 9 bases between the germline ends.

This clonotype was counted between two and nine times. V and J are TRBV5-6 and TRBJ1-3, with D uncertain. From germline, CDR1 is SGHDT and CDR2 YYEEEE. Between the trimmed V and J ends, which lost 0 bases and 7 bases, there was a span of 20 bases. The CDR3 runs to 17 residues. CDR3 sequence reads: CASSLEARATSRNTIYF. The CDR3 DNA follows: TGTGCCAGCAGCTTGGAGGCACGGGCTACTTCCCGTAACACCATATATTTT.

V is TRBV20-1 and J is TRBJ2-1; the match to TRBD2 covers 7 bases. The CDR3 runs 16 residues. Germline lookup yields CDR1 DFQATT and CDR2 SNEGSKA (reference sequence). The V gene end was trimmed by 5 bases and the J gene end by 2 bases; junction bases not matched to a gene: 12. The CDR3 nucleotides are TGCAGTGCTTCTGACTGGGACGGGAGGACCTACAATGAGCAGTTCTTC. It specifies CSASDWDGRTYNEQFF.

In its sample, this clonotype was seen a few times. The chain links TRBV7-2 to TRBJ2-3; no clear D. CDR1 is SGHTA, CDR2 FQGNSA, per germline. Trimming took off 2 bases at V and 2 bases at J, with 8 bases between the two ends. The CDR3 loop spans 14 amino acids. The CDR3 DNA is TGTGCCAGCAGCTTACAGGTGAACACAGATACGCAGTATTTT. Translated: CASSLQVNTDTQYF.

This clonotype has just a few counts. V and J are TRBV7-9 and TRBJ2-7, with D perhaps TRBD1 or TRBD2 (6 bases each). Per the germline V gene, CDR1 is SEHNR and CDR2 is FQNEAQ (reference sequence). V dropped 4 bases and J dropped 7 bases, with 20 bases sitting between them. The CDR3 contains 15 residues. The CDR3: CASSSLEGGQDEQYV. CDR3 nucleotides: TGTGCCAGCAGCTCCCTTGAGGGGGGCCAAGATGAGCAGTACGTC.

A note on this clonotype: It may be a read error: a sequence one base away is much more abundant. The rearrangement joins TRBV19 to TRBJ2-1; D is possibly TRBD1 (5 bases). Germline V gene sequence: CDR1 LNHDA, CDR2 SQIVND (reference sequence). The V end lost 1 base, the J end lost 0 bases, and 10 bases lay between the germline ends. This CDR3 region has 16 residues. The CDR3 here is CASSIGGRSSYNEQFF. The CDR3 DNA sequence: TGTGCCAGTAGTATAGGGGGCAGAAGCTCCTACAATGAGCAGTTCTTC. Full variable domain (missing parts from reference TRBV19 and TRBJ2-1): DGGITQSPKYLFRKEGQNVTLSCEQNLNHDAMYWYRQDPGQGLRLIYYSQIVNDFQKGDIAEGYSVSREKKESFPLTVTSAQKNPTAFYLCASSIGGRSSYNEQFFGPGTRLTVL.